This TCR beta chain was recorded in a study of T-cell reconstitution after alpha-beta-depleted transplantation in children. Study-level findings and limits: The origin of high day-60 TCRbeta diversity in some patients lay in surviving recipient T cells and thymic progenitors. Several hundred expanded graft clones reportedly gave rise to the alpha-beta T cells present about two months after transplant. Among T cells one year after transplant, newly produced cells accounted for most counts and diversity.

Unique molecular identifiers were incorporated during preparation of the TCRbeta library. MiXCR, run by TCRdb on the PCR reads, gives a single entry per CDR3 protein. The data contain 750,000 to 950,000 distinct CDR3 sequences, roughly 15% of them singletons. With respect to this clonotype: Antigen unknown.

Deletions cut 3 bases from V and 3 bases from J, with 14 bases between. This CDR3 comprises 15 residues. The specimen comprised PBMCs, mostly from graft donor cells, sampled 360 days after TCRalphabeta/CD19-depleted stem cell transplant. The chain has TRBV12-3 or TRBV12-4 and TRBJ1-1, with unresolved D. The receptor's source is a male patient between 10 and 17 years old who had a stem cell transplant for acute lymphoblastic leukemia, so the T cells may come from the graft donor. This CDR3 reads CASSLGGFRDTEAFF. As DNA, the CDR3 is TGTGCCAGCAGTTTGGGAGGTTTTAGAGACACTGAAGCTTTCTTT.